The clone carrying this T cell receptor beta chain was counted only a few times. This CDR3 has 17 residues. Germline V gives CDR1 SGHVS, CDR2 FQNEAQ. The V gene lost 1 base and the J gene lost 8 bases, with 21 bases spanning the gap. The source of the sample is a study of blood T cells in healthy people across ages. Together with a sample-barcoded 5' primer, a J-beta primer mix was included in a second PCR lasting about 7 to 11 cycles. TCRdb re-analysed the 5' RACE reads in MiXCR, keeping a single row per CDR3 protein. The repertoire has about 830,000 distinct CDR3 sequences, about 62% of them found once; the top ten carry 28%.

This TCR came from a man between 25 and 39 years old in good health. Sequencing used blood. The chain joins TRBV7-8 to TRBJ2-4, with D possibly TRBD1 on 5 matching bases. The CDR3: CASSLVGADPMVDIQYF. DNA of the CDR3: TGTGCCAGCAGCTTAGTTGGGGCAGATCCCATGGTAGACATTCAGTACTTC. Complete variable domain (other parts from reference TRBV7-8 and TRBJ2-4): GAGVSQSPRYKVAKRGQDVALRCDPISGHVSLFWYQQALGQGPEFLTYFQNEAQLDKSGLPSDRFFAERPEGSVSTLKIQRTQQEDSAVYLCASSLVGADPMVDIQYFGAGTRLSVL.